These 25 T cell receptor beta chains were sequenced from one sample in a study of cytomegalovirus exposure and HLA in healthy donors. Profiled with immunoSEQ multiplex PCR; TCRdb holds only in-frame clones, not every one. The sample carries approximately 300,000 clones, 75% to 90% recorded once. Sample: PBMCs. Receptors were obtained from a woman aged 18-30 years in good health and CMV-seronegative.

This clone appeared once. The genes are TRBV19 and TRBJ1-4, with D maybe TRBD1 (6 bases). Trimming removed 9 bases at V and 5 bases at J, with 19 bases between. The length of the CDR3 is 15 residues. Germline CDR1 and CDR2: LNHDA and SQIVND (reference sequence). The CDR3 DNA is TGTGCCAGCGGTAGGGTGAGACAGGCGAATGAAAAACTGTTTTTT. Translated, it gives CASGRVRQANEKLFF.

The CDR3 spells CTSSQDPGVAGGPDEQYF. The CDR3 DNA follows: TGCACCAGCAGCCAAGATCCGGGGGTAGCGGGAGGGCCGGACGAGCAGTACTTC. The V gene is TRBV1, the J gene TRBJ2-7; TRBD2 reflects the table's D call only, with no check against the DNA. TRBV1 is a recognized pseudogene. The CDR3 covers 18 residues.

The rearrangement joins TRBV27 to TRBJ2-7; 10 positions match TRBD1. The CDR3 runs to 18 residues. V shed 4 bases and J 5 bases; nucleotides not matched to a gene: 17. Germline CDR1 is MNHEY and CDR2 is SMNVEV (reference sequence). The CDR3 DNA reads TGTGCCAGCAGTTCCTACCGGGACAGGGGACCCCCTTGGCACGAGCAGTACTTC. Residues: CASSSYRDRGPPWHEQYF.

The chain carries TRBV4-1 and TRBJ2-1; TRBD2 is a possible D gene (6 bases). This CDR3 region has 22 residues. The germline gives CDR1 MGHRA, CDR2 YSYEKL. The ends were cut back, 4 bases at V and 2 bases at J, with 33 bases in the middle. CDR3 loop: CASSPPGRKSVSSVFPYNEQFF. In DNA form, the CDR3 reads TGCGCCAGCAGCCCCCCGGGGCGCAAATCCGTTTCTAGCGTGTTCCCCTACAATGAGCAGTTCTTC.

V usage is TRBV4-1 and J usage is TRBJ1-2; D not certain. V gave up 3 bases and J gave up 4 bases, with 24 bases separating them. This CDR3 region has 18 residues. Per germline, CDR1 MGHRA and CDR2 YSYEKL. The CDR3 loop is CASSHPSSGDMPTYGYTF. Here the CDR3 DNA reads TGCGCCAGCAGCCATCCCTCATCAGGCGACATGCCGACCTATGGCTACACCTTC.

This clone appeared a single time. V is TRBV13 and J is TRBJ2-1; 10 nucleotides align to TRBD2. Germline trimming cut 5 bases from V and 8 bases from J; bases unmatched to any gene: 12. The CDR3 extends over 16 amino acids. From germline, CDR1 is PRHDT and CDR2 FYEKMQ (reference sequence). CDR3: CASSPELAGYIDEQFF. In DNA, the CDR3 is TGTGCCAGCAGCCCAGAACTAGCGGGATATATTGATGAGCAGTTCTTC.

In this sample, this clone turned up once. In nucleotides, the CDR3 is TGTGCCAGCGGAGGTAGGGCTAATGAAAAACTGTTTTTT. It specifies CASGGRANEKLFF. The chain uses TRBV28 and TRBJ1-4; no reliable D call. Trimming stripped 8 bases from V and 3 bases from J, with 10 bases between. CDR1 is MDHEN and CDR2 is SYDVKM in the germline V gene. This CDR3 has 13 residues.

The sample holds a few counts of this clone. The chain recombines TRBV5-4 with TRBJ1-2; weak D call: TRBD1 (5 bases). This CDR3 has 14 residues. CDR1 is SGHNT, CDR2 YYREEE, per germline (reference sequence). V was trimmed by 4 bases and J by 0 bases, leaving 10 bases between them. The DNA for the CDR3 is TGTGCCAGCAGCCGACAGACCCCTAACTATGGCTACACCTTC. Translated: CASSRQTPNYGYTF.

This chain links TRBV4-3 with TRBJ1-3; 9 bases match TRBD1. The CDR3 runs to 19 residues. The V and J ends lost 3 bases and 0 bases, in that order; junction bases with no gene match: 12. Germline V gives CDR1 LGHNA, CDR2 YSLEER. The CDR3 DNA reads TGCGCCAGCAGCCAGGTGGACAGGGGCAAAACGTCCTCTGGAAACACCATATATTTT. Translated, it gives CASSQVDRGKTSSGNTIYF.

The rearrangement uses TRBV20-1 and TRBJ1-2; D is uncertain. V dropped 6 bases and J dropped 5 bases, with 10 bases sitting between them. Germline-derived CDR1 and CDR2 are DFQATT and SNEGSKA (reference sequence). The CDR3 length is 11 residues. CDR3 amino acids: CSATPQYGYTF. The DNA for the CDR3 is TGCAGTGCCACCCCCCAGTATGGCTACACCTTC.

V and J are TRBV5-8 and TRBJ1-2; D ambiguous. The CDR3 contains 12 residues. CDR1 and CDR2 (germline): SGHTS, YDEGEE. With 6 bases removed from V and 2 bases from J, the gap between germline ends came to 8 bases. CDR3 protein: CASTFPNYGYTF. In DNA form, the CDR3 reads TGTGCCAGCACCTTCCCGAACTATGGCTACACCTTC. The whole variable domain, filled in from reference TRBV5-8 and TRBJ1-2, reads EAGVTQSPTHLIKTRGQQATLRCSPISGHTSVYWYQQALGLGLQFLLWYDEGEERNRGNFPPRFSGRQFPNYSSELNVNALELEDSALYLCASTFPNYGYTFGSGTRLTVV.

The chain combines TRBV27 with TRBJ2-7, with 7 bases identical to TRBD2. Trimming cost V 2 bases and J 1 base; bases outside gene matches: 8. The CDR3 contains 16 residues. CDR1 and CDR2 from the germline V gene are MNHEY and SMNVEV (reference sequence). The CDR3 reads CASSLVAGAPSYEQYF. The CDR3 nucleotides are TGTGCCAGCAGTTTAGTGGCGGGAGCCCCTTCCTACGAGCAGTACTTC.

This clone has a single count. The chain has TRBV16 and TRBJ2-6; 8 nucleotides match TRBD2. The CDR3 has 20 residues. Germline assignment: CDR1 KGHSY and CDR2 FQNENV. The V segment lost 1 base and the J segment 1 base; nucleotides outside the gene matches: 12. The chain's CDR3 is CASSQFGAGGAVSGANVLTF. CDR3 sequence (DNA): TGTGCCAGCAGCCAATTTGGCGCGGGGGGCGCCGTATCTGGGGCCAACGTCCTGACTTTC.

The J gene is TRBJ2-1, the V gene TRBV9; the match to TRBD2 covers 9 bases. Losses at the gene ends were 3 bases for V and 5 bases for J; bases not matched to a gene: 15. Germline loops: CDR1 SGDLS, CDR2 YYNGEE. The CDR3 is made up of 18 amino acids. The CDR3 is CASSEPRGGLAEDNEQFF. The CDR3 coding sequence is TGTGCCAGCAGCGAACCGCGGGGGGGGCTAGCGGAGGACAATGAGCAGTTCTTC.

This clone has at least ten counts. The V gene is TRBV4-3, the J gene TRBJ2-6, with TRBD2 as a possible D gene (5 bases). The germline V gene has CDR1 LGHNA and CDR2 YSLEER. Trimming cost V 1 base and J 0 bases, with 7 bases left between them. The CDR3 is made up of 16 amino acids. CDR3 coding DNA: TGCGCCAGCAGCCAAGTTCGGGGCTCTGGGGCCAACGTCCTGACTTTC. This sequence encodes CASSQVRGSGANVLTF.

This rearrangement joins TRBV6-5 to TRBJ1-4; TRBD1 aligns across 8 bases. Unmatched junction bases numbered 7, after V lost 6 bases and J lost 7 bases. Germline V CDR1 and CDR2: MNHEY, SVGAGI. The CDR3 totals 14 residues. DNA for the CDR3: TGTGCCAGCAGACGACAGGGGTATGGTGAAAAACTGTTTTTT. Amino acid sequence: CASRRQGYGEKLFF.

This clone was seen a single time. V and J are TRBV30 and TRBJ2-3; no definite D call. Germline-derived CDR1 and CDR2 are GTSNPN and SVGIG (reference sequence). CDR3 length: 14 residues. Trimming took 2 bases from V and 0 from J, leaving 9 bases between them. CDR3 nucleotide sequence: TGTGCCTGGAGTCTCGGTCCTAGCACAGATACGCAGTATTTT. As protein: CAWSLGPSTDTQYF.

This chain links TRBV4-3 with TRBJ1-2; tentatively, D is TRBD1 (6 bases). CDR3 size: 14 residues. V lost 0 bases and J lost 8, with 13 bases in between. Per germline, CDR1 LGHNA and CDR2 YSLEER. Written as DNA, the CDR3 is TGCGCCAGCAGCCAAGATACAGGGTATTTGGGCTACACCTTC. Protein sequence: CASSQDTGYLGYTF.

The J gene is TRBJ2-7, the V gene TRBV11-3, with 8 bases that match TRBD1. Trimming cost V 5 bases and J 6 bases; bases outside gene matches: 9. This CDR3 region has 14 residues. CDR1 and CDR2 from the germline V gene are SGHNT and YENEEA. CDR3 coding DNA: TGTGCCAGCAGCGACGGACAGGGATCCACCGAGCAGTACTTC. This sequence encodes CASSDGQGSTEQYF.

V gene TRBV18 combines with J gene TRBJ2-7, with D uncertain. Trimming took off 2 bases at V and 2 bases at J, with 13 bases between the two ends. CDR1 and CDR2 (germline): KGHSH, LQKENI. The CDR3 runs 15 residues. The CDR3 is CASSPTTRVPYEQYF. The CDR3 DNA is TGTGCCAGCTCACCAACAACTCGGGTCCCCTACGAGCAGTACTTC.

This sequence joins TRBV2 and TRBJ1-1; TRBD1 matches 9 bases. The germline V gene encodes CDR1 SNHLY and CDR2 FYNNEI. V trimming: 8 bases; J trimming: 10 bases; junction bases outside the gene matches: 11. The CDR3 runs to 13 residues. CDR3 nucleotide sequence: TGTGCCAGCCTAATACAGGGGGCCAATGGAGCTTTCTTT. Protein product: CASLIQGANGAFF.

This CDR3 reads CASSFPRLGDHSYEQYF. Here the CDR3 DNA reads TGTGCCAGCAGTTTCCCCCGTTTGGGAGACCATTCCTACGAGCAGTACTTC. The V gene is TRBV28, the J gene TRBJ2-7; perhaps TRBD2 as D (5 bases). This CDR3 is built from 17 residues. Trimming shortened V by 3 bases and J by 1 base, and 19 bases separated the two germline ends. Germline lookup yields CDR1 MDHEN and CDR2 SYDVKM.

This rearrangement joins TRBV9 to TRBJ2-2, with 7 bases aligning to TRBD1. Germline CDR1 SGDLS, CDR2 YYNGEE. V lost 5 bases and J lost 5; bases outside the gene matches: 9. This CDR3 contains 15 residues. The CDR3 DNA reads TGTGCCAGCAGGCCAACAGGGGTGGGGACCGGGGAGCTGTTTTTT. This gives the protein CASRPTGVGTGELFF.

This chain joins TRBV18 and TRBJ2-1; maybe TRBD1 (6 bases). In germline, CDR1 is KGHSH, CDR2 LQKENI. With 6 bases removed from V and 12 bases from J, the gap between germline ends came to 21 bases. This CDR3 contains 14 residues. CDR3 sequence: CASSPARQDDRQFF. The CDR3 DNA is TGTGCCAGCTCCCCCGCTAGACAGGACGATAGGCAGTTCTTC. The variable domain in full, with the rest retrieved from reference TRBV18 and TRBJ2-1, is NAGVMQNPRHLVRRRGQEARLRCSPMKGHSHVYWYRQLPEEGLKFMVYLQKENIIDESGMPKERFSAEFPKEGPSILRIQQVVRGDSAAYFCASSPARQDDRQFFGPGTRLTVL.

The J gene is TRBJ2-1, the V gene TRBV4-1; D call uncertain. CDR1 and CDR2 (germline): MGHRA, YSYEKL. The CDR3 has 13 amino acids. Trimming removed 1 base from V and 7 bases from J, with 8 bases in between. As DNA, the CDR3 is TGCGCCAGCAGCCAAGTTTCCGGGAATGAGCAGTTCTTC. It encodes CASSQVSGNEQFF.